The 6 T cell receptor beta chains presented below share a single source sample, sequenced in a study of glioma-infiltrating T cells after dendritic cell vaccination. Produced via immunoSEQ multiplex PCR; TCRdb's table is partial and in-frame only. The sample consists of roughly 98,000 clones, about nine tenths of them appearing once. This sample comprised blood, obtained before dendritic cell vaccination. These receptors were obtained from a human donor with glioblastoma.

V and J are TRBV7-9 and TRBJ2-1; 7 bases are shared with TRBD1. CDR3 length: 17 amino acids. Germline CDR1 is SEHNR and CDR2 is FQNEAQ (reference sequence). V trimming: 3 bases; J trimming: 4 bases; junction bases outside the gene matches: 12. CDR3: CASSFYRTGRSYNEQFF. In DNA form, the CDR3 reads TGTGCCAGCAGCTTCTACCGGACAGGACGGTCGTACAATGAGCAGTTCTTC.

This chain joins TRBV6-1 and TRBJ1-2; D ambiguous. This CDR3 contains 13 residues. From germline, CDR1 is MNHNS and CDR2 SASEGT. V was shortened by 1 base and J by 2 bases, with 5 bases between the two germline ends. In nucleotides, the CDR3 is TGTGCCAGCAGTGAAGTCCAGAACTATGGCTACACCTTC. Amino acid sequence: CASSEVQNYGYTF.

The chain recombines TRBV18 with TRBJ2-1, with a tentative D call TRBD2 (6 bases). CDR3 length: 11 residues. V shed 6 bases and J shed 8 bases, with 8 bases lying between them. Germline assignment: CDR1 KGHSH and CDR2 LQKENI. CDR3 in amino acids: CASSRGDEQFF. Here the CDR3 DNA reads TGTGCCAGCTCGCGGGGTGATGAGCAGTTCTTC.

The J gene is TRBJ2-1, the V gene TRBV4-3; a weak D match, TRBD1 (6 bases). The CDR3 has 16 residues. V lost 3 bases to trimming and J lost 5 bases, with 17 bases between them. CDR1 and CDR2 (germline): LGHNA, YSLEER. The CDR3 loop reads CASSQTSGGGDNEQFF. The CDR3 DNA is TGCGCCAGCAGCCAGACGTCTGGGGGCGGTGACAATGAGCAGTTCTTC.

The chain is built from TRBV7-3 and TRBJ2-3; 8 bases map to TRBD2. The CDR3 contains 14 residues. Germline V gene data show CDR1 as SGHTA and CDR2 as FQGTGA. V gave up 4 bases and J gave up 8 bases; unmatched junction bases: 8. The CDR3 sequence is CASSSGGGTVTQYF. The CDR3 DNA is TGTGCCAGCAGCTCCGGCGGGGGGACGGTTACGCAGTATTTT.

V and J are TRBV2 and TRBJ2-7, with a possible D match to TRBD1 (5 bases). The V and J ends lost 4 bases and 11 bases respectively, with 18 bases between them. In germline, CDR1 is SNHLY, CDR2 FYNNEI. The CDR3 consists of 13 residues. CDR3 residues: CASSGLTGGGEYF. DNA for the CDR3: TGTGCCAGCAGTGGATTAACAGGCGGCGGAGAGTACTTC.